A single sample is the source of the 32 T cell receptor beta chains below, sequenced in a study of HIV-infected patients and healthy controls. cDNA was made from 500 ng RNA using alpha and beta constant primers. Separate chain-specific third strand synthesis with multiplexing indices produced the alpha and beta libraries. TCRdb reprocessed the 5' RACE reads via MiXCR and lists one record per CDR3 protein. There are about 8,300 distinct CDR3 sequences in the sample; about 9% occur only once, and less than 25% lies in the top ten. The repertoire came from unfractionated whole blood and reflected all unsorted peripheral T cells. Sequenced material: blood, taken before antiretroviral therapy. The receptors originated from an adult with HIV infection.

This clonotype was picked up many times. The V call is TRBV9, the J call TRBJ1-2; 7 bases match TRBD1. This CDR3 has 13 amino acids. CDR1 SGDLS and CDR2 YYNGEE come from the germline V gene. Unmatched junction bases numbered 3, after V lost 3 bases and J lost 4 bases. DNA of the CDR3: TGTGCCAGCAGCGCCGGACAGGCCTATGGCTACACCTTC. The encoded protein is CASSAGQAYGYTF.

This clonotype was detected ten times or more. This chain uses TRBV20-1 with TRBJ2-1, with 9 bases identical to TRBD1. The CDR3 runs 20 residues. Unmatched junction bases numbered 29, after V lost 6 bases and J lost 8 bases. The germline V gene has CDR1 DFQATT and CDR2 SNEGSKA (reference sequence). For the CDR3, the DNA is TGCAGTGCGGGTCTAGAACGCATCATACCGGGACAGGGTTTTACGGATGAGCAGTTCTTC. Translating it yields CSAGLERIIPGQGFTDEQFF.

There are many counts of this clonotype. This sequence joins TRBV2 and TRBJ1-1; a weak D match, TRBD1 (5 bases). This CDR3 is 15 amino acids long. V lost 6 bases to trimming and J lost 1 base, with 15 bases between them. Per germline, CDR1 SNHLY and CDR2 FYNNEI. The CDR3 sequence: CASRQGRRENTEAFF. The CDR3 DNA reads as TGTGCCAGCAGGCAGGGCCGCCGGGAGAACACTGAAGCTTTCTTT.

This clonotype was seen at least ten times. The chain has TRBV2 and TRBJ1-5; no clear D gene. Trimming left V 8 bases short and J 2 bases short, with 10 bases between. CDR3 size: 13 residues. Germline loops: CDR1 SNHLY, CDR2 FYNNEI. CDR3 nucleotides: TGTGCCAGCGAAAGGAGTCGCAATCAGCCCCAGCATTTT. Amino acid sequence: CASERSRNQPQHF.

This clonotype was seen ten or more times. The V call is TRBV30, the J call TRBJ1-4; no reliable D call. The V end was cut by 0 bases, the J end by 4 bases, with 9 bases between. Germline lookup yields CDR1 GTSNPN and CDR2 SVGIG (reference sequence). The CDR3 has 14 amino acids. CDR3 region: CAWSVPTRNEKLFF. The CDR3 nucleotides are TGTGCCTGGAGTGTACCAACTCGTAATGAAAAACTGTTTTTT.

CDR3 residues: CASSSSPGQRNEKLFF. The CDR3 DNA is TGCGCCAGCAGCTCCTCCCCTGGACAGCGCAATGAAAAACTGTTTTTT. The rearrangement uses TRBV5-1 and TRBJ1-4, with a weak D call TRBD1 (6 bases). Trimming stripped 3 bases from V and 5 bases from J, with 17 bases between. CDR3 length: 16 residues. The germline gives CDR1 SGHRS, CDR2 YFSETQ.

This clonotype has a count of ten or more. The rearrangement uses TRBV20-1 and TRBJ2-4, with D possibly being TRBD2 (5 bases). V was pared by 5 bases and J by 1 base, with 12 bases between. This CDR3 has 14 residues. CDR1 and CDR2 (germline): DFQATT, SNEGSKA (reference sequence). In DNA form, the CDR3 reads TGCAGTGCTCCCGGTGTAGCGGCCAAAAACATTCAGTACTTC. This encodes CSAPGVAAKNIQYF.

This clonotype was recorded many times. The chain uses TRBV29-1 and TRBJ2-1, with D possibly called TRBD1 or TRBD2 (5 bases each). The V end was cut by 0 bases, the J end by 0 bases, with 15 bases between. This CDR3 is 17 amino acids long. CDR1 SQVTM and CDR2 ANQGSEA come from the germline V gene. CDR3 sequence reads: CSVEDLSRGSSYNEQFF. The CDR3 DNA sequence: TGCAGCGTTGAAGATTTGTCGAGGGGCTCCTCCTACAATGAGCAGTTCTTC.

CDR3 DNA: TGTGCCAGCTCCTACGATTGGGCCAGAGTGAACACTGAAGCTTTCTTT. Translated: CASSYDWARVNTEAFF. The J gene is TRBJ1-1, the V gene TRBV6-5; no clear D. From germline, CDR1 is MNHEY and CDR2 SVGAGI. The length of the CDR3 is 16 residues. V was pared by 8 bases and J by 0 bases, with 19 bases between.

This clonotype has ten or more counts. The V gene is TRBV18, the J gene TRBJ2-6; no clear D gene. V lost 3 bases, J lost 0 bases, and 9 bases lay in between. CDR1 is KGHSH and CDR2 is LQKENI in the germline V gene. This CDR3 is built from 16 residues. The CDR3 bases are TGTGCCAGCTCACCGGGCCCTGGCTCTGGGGCCAACGTCCTGACTTTC. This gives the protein CASSPGPGSGANVLTF.

CDR3 DNA: TGCAGCGTTGCGCGGGGAGGGGTAGGCACCGGGGAGCTGTTTTTT. It translates to CSVARGGVGTGELFF. V is TRBV29-1 and J is TRBJ2-2; 7 bases agree with TRBD2. CDR1 is SQVTM and CDR2 is ANQGSEA in the germline V gene. The CDR3 runs to 15 residues. The V segment lost 4 bases and the J segment 4 bases; nucleotides outside the gene matches: 9.

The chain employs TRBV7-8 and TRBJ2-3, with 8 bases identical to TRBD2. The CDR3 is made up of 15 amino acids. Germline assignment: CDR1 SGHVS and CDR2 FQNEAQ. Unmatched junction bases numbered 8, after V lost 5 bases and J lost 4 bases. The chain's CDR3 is CASSSSGTSADTQYF. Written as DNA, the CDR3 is TGTGCCAGCAGCAGCTCCGGGACTAGTGCAGATACGCAGTATTTT.

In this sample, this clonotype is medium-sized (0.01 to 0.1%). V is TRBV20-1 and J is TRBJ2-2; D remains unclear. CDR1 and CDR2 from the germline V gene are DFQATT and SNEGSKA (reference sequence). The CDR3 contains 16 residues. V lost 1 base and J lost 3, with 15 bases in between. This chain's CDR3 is CSARGLRLLDTGELFF. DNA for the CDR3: TGCAGTGCTAGAGGGCTCCGACTGCTCGACACCGGGGAGCTGTTTTTT.

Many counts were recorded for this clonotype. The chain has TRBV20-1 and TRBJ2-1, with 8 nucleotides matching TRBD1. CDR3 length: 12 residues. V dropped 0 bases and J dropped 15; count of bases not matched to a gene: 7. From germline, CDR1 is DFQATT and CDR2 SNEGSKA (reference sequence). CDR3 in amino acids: CSAREDRVALFF. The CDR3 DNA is TGCAGTGCTAGAGAGGACAGGGTAGCTCTGTTCTTC.

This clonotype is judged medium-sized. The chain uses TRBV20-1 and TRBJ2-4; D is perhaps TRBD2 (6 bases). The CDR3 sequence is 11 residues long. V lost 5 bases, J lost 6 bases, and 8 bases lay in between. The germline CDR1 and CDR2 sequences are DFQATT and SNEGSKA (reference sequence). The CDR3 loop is CSAPAGNIQYF. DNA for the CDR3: TGCAGTGCTCCAGCGGGAAACATTCAGTACTTC.

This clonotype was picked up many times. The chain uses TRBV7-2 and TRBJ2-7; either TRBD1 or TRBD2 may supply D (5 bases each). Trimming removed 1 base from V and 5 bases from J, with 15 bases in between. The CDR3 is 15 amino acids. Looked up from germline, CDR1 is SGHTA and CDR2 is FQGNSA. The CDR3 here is CASSLDGGMGHEQYF. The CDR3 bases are TGTGCCAGCAGCTTAGATGGGGGAATGGGCCACGAGCAGTACTTC.

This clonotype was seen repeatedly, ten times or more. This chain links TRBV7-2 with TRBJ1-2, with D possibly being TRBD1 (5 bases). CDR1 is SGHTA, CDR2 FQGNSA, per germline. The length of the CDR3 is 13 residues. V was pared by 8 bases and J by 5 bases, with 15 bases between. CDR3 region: CASSRDRKYGYTF. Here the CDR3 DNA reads TGTGCCAGCTCTAGAGACAGAAAATATGGCTACACCTTC.

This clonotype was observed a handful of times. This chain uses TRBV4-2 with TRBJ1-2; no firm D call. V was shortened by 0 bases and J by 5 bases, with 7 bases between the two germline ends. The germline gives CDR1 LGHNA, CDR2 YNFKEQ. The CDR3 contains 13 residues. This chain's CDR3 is CASSQDLMYGYTF. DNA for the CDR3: TGTGCCAGCAGCCAAGACCTAATGTATGGCTACACCTTC.

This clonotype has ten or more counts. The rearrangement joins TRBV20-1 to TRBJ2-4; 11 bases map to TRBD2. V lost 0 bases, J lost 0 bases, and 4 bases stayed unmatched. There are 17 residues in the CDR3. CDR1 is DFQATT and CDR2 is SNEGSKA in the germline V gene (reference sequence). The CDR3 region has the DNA TGCAGTGCTAGAGATCGGACTAGCGGGTTAGCCAAAAACATTCAGTACTTC. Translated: CSARDRTSGLAKNIQYF.

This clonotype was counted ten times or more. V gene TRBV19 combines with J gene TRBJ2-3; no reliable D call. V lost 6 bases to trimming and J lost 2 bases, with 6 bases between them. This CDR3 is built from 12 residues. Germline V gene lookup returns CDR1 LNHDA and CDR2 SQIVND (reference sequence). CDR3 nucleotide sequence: TGTGCCAGTAGCAGAGACACAGATACGCAGTATTTT. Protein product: CASSRDTDTQYF. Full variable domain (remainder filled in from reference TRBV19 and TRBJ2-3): DGGITQSPKYLFRKEGQNVTLSCEQNLNHDAMYWYRQDPGQGLRLIYYSQIVNDFQKGDIAEGYSVSREKKESFPLTVTSAQKNPTAFYLCASSRDTDTQYFGPGTRLTVL.

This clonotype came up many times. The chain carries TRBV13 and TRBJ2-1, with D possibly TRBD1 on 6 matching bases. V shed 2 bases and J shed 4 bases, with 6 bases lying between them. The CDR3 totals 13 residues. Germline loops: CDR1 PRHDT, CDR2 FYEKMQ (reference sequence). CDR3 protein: CASSLQGYNEQFF. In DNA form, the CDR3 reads TGTGCCAGCAGCTTACAGGGGTACAATGAGCAGTTCTTC.

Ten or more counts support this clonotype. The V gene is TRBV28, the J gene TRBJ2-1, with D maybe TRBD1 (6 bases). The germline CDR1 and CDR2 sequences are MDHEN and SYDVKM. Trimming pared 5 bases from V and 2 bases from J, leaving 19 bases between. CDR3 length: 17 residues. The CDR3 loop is CASSRKTDRRTYNEQFF. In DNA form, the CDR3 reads TGTGCCAGCAGTCGAAAAACCGACAGGAGAACCTACAATGAGCAGTTCTTC.

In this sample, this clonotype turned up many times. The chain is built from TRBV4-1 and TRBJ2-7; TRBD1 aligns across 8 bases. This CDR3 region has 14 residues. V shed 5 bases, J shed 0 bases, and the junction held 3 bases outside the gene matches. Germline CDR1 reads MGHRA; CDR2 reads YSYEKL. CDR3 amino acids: CASSAGTGSYEQYF. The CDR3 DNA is TGCGCCAGCAGCGCCGGGACAGGCTCCTACGAGCAGTACTTC.

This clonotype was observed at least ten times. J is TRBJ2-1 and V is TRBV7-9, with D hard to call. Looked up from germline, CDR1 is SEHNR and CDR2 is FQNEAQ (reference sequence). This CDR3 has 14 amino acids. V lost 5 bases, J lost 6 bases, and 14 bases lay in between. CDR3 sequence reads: CASSRSNTGNEQFF. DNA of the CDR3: TGTGCCAGCAGCCGGAGTAATACTGGCAATGAGCAGTTCTTC.

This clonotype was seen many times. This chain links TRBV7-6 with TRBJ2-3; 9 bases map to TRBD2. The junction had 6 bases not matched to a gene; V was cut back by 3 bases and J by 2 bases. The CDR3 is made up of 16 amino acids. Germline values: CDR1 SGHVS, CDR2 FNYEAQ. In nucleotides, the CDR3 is TGTGCCAGCAGCTTGGGACTAGCCCTAAACACAGATACGCAGTATTTT. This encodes CASSLGLALNTDTQYF.

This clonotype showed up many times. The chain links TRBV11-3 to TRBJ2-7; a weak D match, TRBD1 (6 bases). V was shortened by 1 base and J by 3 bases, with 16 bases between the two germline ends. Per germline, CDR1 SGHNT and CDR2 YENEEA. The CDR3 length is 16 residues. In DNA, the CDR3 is TGTGCCAGCAGCTTAGCGGCTCCGGGACACTTCTACGAGCAGTACTTC. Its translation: CASSLAAPGHFYEQYF.

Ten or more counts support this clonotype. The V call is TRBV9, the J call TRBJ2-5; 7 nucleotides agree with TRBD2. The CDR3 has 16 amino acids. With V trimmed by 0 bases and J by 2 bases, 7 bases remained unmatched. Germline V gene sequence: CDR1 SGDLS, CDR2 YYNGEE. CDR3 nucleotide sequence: TGTGCCAGCAGCGTAGAAATTCAGGGAGGGCAAGAGACCCAGTACTTC. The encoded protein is CASSVEIQGGQETQYF.

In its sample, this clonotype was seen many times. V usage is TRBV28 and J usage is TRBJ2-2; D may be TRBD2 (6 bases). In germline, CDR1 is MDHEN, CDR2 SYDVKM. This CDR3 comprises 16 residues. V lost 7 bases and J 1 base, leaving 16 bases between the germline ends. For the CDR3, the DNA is TGTGCCAGCACCCCCGGGACTTTTAGGAACACCGGGGAGCTGTTTTTT. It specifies CASTPGTFRNTGELFF.

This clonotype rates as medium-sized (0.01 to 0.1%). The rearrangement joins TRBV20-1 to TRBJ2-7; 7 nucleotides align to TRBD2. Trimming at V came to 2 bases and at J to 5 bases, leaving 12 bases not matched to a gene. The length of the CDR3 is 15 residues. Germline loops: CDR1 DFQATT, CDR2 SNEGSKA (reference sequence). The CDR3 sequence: CSARSEAAGANEQYF. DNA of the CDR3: TGCAGTGCTAGAAGTGAGGCGGCGGGAGCCAACGAGCAGTACTTC.

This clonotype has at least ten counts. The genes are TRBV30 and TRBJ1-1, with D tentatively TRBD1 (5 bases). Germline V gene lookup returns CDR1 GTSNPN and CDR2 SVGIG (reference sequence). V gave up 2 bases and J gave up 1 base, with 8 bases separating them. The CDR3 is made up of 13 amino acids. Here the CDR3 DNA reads TGTGCCTGGAGTCCACAGGCGAACACTGAAGCTTTCTTT. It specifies CAWSPQANTEAFF.

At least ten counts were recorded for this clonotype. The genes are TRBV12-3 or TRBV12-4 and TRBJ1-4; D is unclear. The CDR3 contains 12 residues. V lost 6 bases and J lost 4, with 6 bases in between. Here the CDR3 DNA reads TGTGCCAGCAGGGGTGGTAATGAAAAACTGTTTTTT. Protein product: CASRGGNEKLFF.

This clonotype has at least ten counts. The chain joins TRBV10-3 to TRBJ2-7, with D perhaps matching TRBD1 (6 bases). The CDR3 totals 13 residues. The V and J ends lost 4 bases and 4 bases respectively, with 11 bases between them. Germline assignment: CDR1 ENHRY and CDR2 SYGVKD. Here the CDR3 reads CAISVAGEYEQYF. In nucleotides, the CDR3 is TGTGCCATCAGTGTTGCAGGGGAATACGAGCAGTACTTC.